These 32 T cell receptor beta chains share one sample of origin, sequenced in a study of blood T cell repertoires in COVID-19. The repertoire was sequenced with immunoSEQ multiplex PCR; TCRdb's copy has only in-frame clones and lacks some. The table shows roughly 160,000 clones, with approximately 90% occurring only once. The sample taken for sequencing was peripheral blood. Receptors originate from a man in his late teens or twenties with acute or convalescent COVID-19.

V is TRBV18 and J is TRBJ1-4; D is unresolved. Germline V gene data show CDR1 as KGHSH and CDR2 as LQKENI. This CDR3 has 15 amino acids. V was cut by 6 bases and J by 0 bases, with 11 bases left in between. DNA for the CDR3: TGTGCCAGCTCGCAGGAACAGACAACTAATGAAAAACTGTTTTTT. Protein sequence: CASSQEQTTNEKLFF.

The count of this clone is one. The DNA for the CDR3 is TGTGCCAGCAGCTTAGGGGGGGACAGGGGGCAAAATGAGCAGTTCTTC. Residues: CASSLGGDRGQNEQFF. The rearrangement links TRBV5-4 to TRBJ2-1, with 12 nucleotides matching TRBD1. In germline, CDR1 is SGHNT, CDR2 YYREEE (reference sequence). V gave up 2 bases and J gave up 7 bases; unmatched junction bases: 7. The CDR3 extends over 16 amino acids.

The CDR3 DNA sequence: TGTGCCAGCAGCTTAGGGGGGGTTCTGAAGCCCCAGCATTTT. The encoded protein is CASSLGGVLKPQHF. The chain uses TRBV7-2 and TRBJ1-5; a possible D gene is TRBD1 (5 bases). The V gene's germline CDR1 is SGHTA and CDR2 FQGNSA. Trimming removed 1 base at V and 8 bases at J, with 12 bases between. CDR3 length equals 14 residues.

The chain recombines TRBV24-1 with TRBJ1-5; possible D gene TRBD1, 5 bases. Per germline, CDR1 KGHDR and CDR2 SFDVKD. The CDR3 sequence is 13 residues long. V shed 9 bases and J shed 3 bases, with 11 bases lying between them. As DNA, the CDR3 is TGTGCCACCTCACGGGGGACCAATCAGCCCCAGCATTTT. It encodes CATSRGTNQPQHF.

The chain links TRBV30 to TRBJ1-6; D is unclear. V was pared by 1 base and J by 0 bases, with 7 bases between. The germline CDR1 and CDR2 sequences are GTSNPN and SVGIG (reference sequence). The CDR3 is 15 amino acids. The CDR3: CAWSDGSSYNSPLHF. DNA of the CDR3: TGTGCCTGGAGTGACGGGAGCTCCTATAATTCACCCCTCCACTTT.

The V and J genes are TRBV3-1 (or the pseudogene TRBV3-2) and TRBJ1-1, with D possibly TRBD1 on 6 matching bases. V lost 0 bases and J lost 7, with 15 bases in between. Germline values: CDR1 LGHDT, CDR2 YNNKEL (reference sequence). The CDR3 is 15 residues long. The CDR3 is CASSQDAQGFDEAFF. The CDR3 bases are TGTGCCAGCAGCCAAGATGCGCAGGGGTTTGATGAAGCTTTCTTT.

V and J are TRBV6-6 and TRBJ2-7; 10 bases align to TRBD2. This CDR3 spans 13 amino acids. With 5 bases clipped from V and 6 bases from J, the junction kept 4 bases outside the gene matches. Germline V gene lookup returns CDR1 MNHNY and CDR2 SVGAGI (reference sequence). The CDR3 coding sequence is TGTGCCAGCAGTCTAGCGGGAGCACTCGAGCAGTACTTC. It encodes CASSLAGALEQYF.

The CDR3 sequence: CASSFHVAGTGVQETQYF. CDR3 coding DNA: TGTGCCAGCAGCTTCCATGTCGCCGGGACAGGGGTCCAAGAGACCCAGTACTTC. The chain links TRBV5-5 to TRBJ2-5; 10 bases match TRBD1. Losses at the gene ends were 2 bases for V and 1 base for J; bases not matched to a gene: 11. The length of the CDR3 is 18 residues. Germline lookup yields CDR1 SGHKS and CDR2 YYEKEE (reference sequence).

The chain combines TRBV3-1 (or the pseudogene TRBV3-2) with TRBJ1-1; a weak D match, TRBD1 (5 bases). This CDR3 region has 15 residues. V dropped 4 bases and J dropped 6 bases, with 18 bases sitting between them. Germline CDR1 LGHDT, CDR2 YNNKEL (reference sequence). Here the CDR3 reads CASSPSNSQGSEAFF. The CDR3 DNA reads TGTGCCAGCAGCCCCAGTAACAGTCAGGGATCTGAAGCTTTCTTT.

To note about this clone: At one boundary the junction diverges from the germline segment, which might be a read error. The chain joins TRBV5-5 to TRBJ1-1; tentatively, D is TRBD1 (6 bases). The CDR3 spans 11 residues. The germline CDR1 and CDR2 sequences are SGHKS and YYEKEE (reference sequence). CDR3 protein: CASSQTGGERF. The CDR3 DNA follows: TGTGCCAGCAGCCAGACAGGTGGAGAACGCTTT.

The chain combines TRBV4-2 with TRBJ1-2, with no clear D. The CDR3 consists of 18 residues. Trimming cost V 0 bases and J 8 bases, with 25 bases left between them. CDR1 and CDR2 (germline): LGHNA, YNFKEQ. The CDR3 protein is CASSQDLNEFSSLTGYTF. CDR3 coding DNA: TGTGCCAGCAGCCAAGATCTGAATGAGTTTTCAAGCCTTACGGGCTACACCTTC.

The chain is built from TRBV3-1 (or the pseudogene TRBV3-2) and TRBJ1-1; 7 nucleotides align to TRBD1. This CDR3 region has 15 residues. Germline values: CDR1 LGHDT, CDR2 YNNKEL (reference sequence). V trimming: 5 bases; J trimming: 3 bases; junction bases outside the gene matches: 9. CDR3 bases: TGTGCCAGCAGCGACAGGGTAGGGTTGTACACTGAAGCTTTCTTT. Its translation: CASSDRVGLYTEAFF.

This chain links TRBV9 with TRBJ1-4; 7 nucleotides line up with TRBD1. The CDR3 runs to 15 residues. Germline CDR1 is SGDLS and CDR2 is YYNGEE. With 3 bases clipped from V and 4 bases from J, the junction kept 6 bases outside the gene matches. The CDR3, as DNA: TGTGCCAGCAGCGGGGACAGCGGCGTTAATGAAAAACTGTTTTTT. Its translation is CASSGDSGVNEKLFF.

CDR3 sequence: CASSGGQGNTEAFF. The CDR3 DNA sequence: TGCGCCAGCAGCGGGGGACAGGGAAACACTGAAGCTTTCTTT. The rearrangement links TRBV5-1 to TRBJ1-1, with 9 bases aligning to TRBD1. The V gene end was trimmed by 4 bases and the J gene end by 2 bases; junction bases not matched to a gene: 3. This CDR3 contains 14 residues. Germline V gene data show CDR1 as SGHRS and CDR2 as YFSETQ.

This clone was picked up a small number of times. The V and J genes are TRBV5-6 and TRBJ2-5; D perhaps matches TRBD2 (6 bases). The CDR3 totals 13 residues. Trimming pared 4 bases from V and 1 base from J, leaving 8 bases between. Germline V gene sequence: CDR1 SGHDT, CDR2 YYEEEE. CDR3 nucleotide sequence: TGTGCCAGCAGCCGGAGGGGCCAAGAGACCCAGTACTTC. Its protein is CASSRRGQETQYF.

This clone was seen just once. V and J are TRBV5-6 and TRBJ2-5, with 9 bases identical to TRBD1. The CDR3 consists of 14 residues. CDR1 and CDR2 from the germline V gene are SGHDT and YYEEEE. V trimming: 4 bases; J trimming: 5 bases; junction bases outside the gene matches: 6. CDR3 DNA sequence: TGTGCCAGCAGCCCCGGGACAGGGTGGGAGACCCAGTACTTC. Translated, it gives CASSPGTGWETQYF.

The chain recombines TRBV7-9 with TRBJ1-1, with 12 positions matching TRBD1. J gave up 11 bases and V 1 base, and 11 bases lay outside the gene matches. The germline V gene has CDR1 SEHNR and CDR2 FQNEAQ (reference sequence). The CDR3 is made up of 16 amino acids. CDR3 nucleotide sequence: TGTGCCAGCAGCTTAGGCGGGGACAGGGGGCGAATTGACGCTTTCTTT. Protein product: CASSLGGDRGRIDAFF.

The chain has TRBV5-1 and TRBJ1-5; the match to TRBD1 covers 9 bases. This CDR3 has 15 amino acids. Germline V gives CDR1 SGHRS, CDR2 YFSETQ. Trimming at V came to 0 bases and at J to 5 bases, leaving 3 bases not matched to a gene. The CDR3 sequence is CASSLEGQGDQPQHF. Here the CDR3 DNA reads TGCGCCAGCAGCTTGGAGGGACAGGGAGATCAGCCCCAGCATTTT.

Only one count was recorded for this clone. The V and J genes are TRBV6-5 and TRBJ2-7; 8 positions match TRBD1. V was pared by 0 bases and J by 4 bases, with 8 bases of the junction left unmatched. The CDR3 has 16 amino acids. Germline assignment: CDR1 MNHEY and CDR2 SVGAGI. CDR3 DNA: TGTGCCAGCAGTTACTCTCGAGGACAGGGATCTTACGAGCAGTACTTC. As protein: CASSYSRGQGSYEQYF.

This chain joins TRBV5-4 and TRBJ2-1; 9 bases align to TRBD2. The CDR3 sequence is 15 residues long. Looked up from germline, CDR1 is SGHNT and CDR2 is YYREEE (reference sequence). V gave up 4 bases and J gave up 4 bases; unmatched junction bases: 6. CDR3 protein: CASSLSLAGYNEQFF. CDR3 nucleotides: TGTGCCAGCAGCCTATCCCTAGCGGGGTACAATGAGCAGTTCTTC.

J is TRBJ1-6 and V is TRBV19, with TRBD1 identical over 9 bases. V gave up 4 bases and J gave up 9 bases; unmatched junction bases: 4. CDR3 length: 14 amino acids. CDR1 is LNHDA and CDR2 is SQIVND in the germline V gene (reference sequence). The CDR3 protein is CASSKQGAFSPLHF. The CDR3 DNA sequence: TGTGCCAGTAGTAAACAGGGGGCGTTTTCACCCCTCCACTTT.

The CDR3 DNA reads TGTGCCAGCTCAACAGACAGCTCTGGAAACACCATATATTTT. It translates to CASSTDSSGNTIYF. The chain recombines TRBV18 with TRBJ1-3; a possible D gene is TRBD1 (5 bases). Trimming took 5 bases from V and 0 from J, leaving 8 bases between them. This CDR3 comprises 14 residues. The germline CDR1 and CDR2 sequences are KGHSH and LQKENI.

Here the CDR3 reads CASSIETGTGPHEQYF. CDR3 coding DNA: TGTGCCAGCAGTATTGAAACCGGGACAGGGCCCCACGAGCAGTACTTC. This chain uses TRBV27 with TRBJ2-7; 9 bases map to TRBD1. Germline-derived CDR1 and CDR2 are MNHEY and SMNVEV (reference sequence). The V and J ends lost 5 bases and 5 bases, in that order; junction bases with no gene match: 13. This CDR3 spans 16 amino acids.

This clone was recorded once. The CDR3 here is CASSRRGLAGQETQYF. Written as DNA, the CDR3 is TGTGCCAGCAGCCGCCGGGGACTAGCGGGGCAAGAGACCCAGTACTTC. The chain employs TRBV3-1 (or the pseudogene TRBV3-2) and TRBJ2-5; 13 bases line up with TRBD2. CDR1 is LGHDT and CDR2 is YNNKEL in the germline V gene (reference sequence). Trimming at V came to 4 bases and at J to 2 bases, leaving 4 bases not matched to a gene. The CDR3 contains 16 residues.

The CDR3, as DNA: TGTGCCAGCAGTGAAGGCAGAAATCAGCCCCAGCATTTT. Translating it yields CASSEGRNQPQHF. The V gene is TRBV6-1, the J gene TRBJ1-5; D not certain. In germline, CDR1 is MNHNS, CDR2 SASEGT. V was clipped by 1 base and J by 4 bases, with 5 bases between them. CDR3 size: 13 residues.

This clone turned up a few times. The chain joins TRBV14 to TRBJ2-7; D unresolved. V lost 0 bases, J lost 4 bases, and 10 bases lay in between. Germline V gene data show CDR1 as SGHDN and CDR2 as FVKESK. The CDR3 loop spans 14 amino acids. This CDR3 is CASSQEASFYEQYF. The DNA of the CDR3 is TGTGCCAGCAGCCAAGAAGCAAGCTTTTACGAGCAGTACTTC.

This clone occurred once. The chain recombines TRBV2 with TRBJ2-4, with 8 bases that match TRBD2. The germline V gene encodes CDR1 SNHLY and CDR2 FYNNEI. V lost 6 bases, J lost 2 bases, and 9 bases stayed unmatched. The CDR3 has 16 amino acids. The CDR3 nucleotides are TGTGCCAGCAGGACGGGAGCGGGAGACACCAAAAACATTCAGTACTTC. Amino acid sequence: CASRTGAGDTKNIQYF. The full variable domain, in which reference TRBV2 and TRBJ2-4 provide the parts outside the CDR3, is EPEVTQTPSHQVTQMGQEVILRCVPISNHLYFYWYRQILGQKVEFLVSFYNNEISEKSEIFDDQFSVERPDGSNFTLKIRSTKLEDSAMYFCASRTGAGDTKNIQYFGAGTRLSVL.

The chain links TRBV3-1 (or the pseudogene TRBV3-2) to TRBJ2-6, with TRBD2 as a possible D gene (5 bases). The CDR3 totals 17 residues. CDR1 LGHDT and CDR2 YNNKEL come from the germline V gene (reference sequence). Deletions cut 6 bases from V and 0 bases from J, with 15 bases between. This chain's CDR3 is CASSQRVPYSGANVLTF. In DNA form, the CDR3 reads TGTGCCAGCAGTCAGAGGGTTCCCTACTCTGGGGCCAACGTCCTGACTTTC.

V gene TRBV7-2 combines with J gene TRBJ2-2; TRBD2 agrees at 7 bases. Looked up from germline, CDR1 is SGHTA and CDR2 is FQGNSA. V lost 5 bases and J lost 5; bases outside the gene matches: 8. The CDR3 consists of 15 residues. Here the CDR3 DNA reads TGTGCCAGCAGCCTAGGGCAGCGGGAAACCGGGGAGCTGTTTTTT. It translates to CASSLGQRETGELFF.

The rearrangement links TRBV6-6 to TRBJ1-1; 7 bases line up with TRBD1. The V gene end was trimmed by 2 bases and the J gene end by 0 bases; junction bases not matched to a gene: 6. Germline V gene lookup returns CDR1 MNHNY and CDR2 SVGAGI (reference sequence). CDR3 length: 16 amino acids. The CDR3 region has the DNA TGTGCCAGCAGTTACGACAGGGCACCGATGAACACTGAAGCTTTCTTT. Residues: CASSYDRAPMNTEAFF.

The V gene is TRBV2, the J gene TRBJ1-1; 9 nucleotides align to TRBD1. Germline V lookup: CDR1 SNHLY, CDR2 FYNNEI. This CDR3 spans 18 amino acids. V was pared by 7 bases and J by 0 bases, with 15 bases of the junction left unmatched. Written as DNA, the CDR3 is TGTGCCAGCATCCCCACCCACACAGGGGGCAATATGAACACTGAAGCTTTCTTT. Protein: CASIPTHTGGNMNTEAFF.

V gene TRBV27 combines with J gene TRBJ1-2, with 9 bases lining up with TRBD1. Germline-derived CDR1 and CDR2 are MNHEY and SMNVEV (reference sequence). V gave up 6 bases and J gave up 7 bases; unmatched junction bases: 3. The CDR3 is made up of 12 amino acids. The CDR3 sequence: CASSTGGFGYTF. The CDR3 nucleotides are TGTGCCAGCAGCACAGGGGGCTTTGGCTACACCTTC.